This TCR beta chain originates from a study of blood T cell repertoires in COVID-19. In the study overall: Samples representing acute and convalescent COVID-19 were sourced from the United States, Italy and Spain. Sources were T cells, B-cell-depleted T cells, or PBMCs; the material itself was cDNA or gDNA.

Germline values: CDR1 SNHLY, CDR2 FYNNEI. Trimming took off 7 bases at V and 1 base at J, with 16 bases between the two ends. This CDR3 spans 15 amino acids. Across about two dozen US areas, participants ranged in age from about 18 to 90 years. All recovered Cohort 3 donors got two negative PCRs, got clearance, or saw symptom resolution. Clones were read by immunoSEQ multiplex PCR, and TCRdb kept only the in-frame ones, dropping some. This table has about 440,000 clones, roughly 91% appearing once. The sample consisted of PBMCs or T cells enriched from blood (not recorded which). The chain uses TRBV2 and TRBJ1-1, with D perhaps matching TRBD1 (5 bases). The receptor was isolated from a man between 18 and 29 years old who had recovered from COVID-19. CDR3 nucleotides: TGTGCCAGCAAGTCCGAGGAGGGGAGGAACACTGAAGCTTTCTTT. It yields the protein CASKSEEGRNTEAFF.